This TCR beta chain was captured in a study of blood T cells in healthy people across ages. Overall study results and limits: Fewer expanded clones and more diversity marked long-lived versus aged donors.

Note on this clonotype: The antigen is not known.

It was with a sample-barcoded 5' primer and a J-beta primer mix that a second PCR of roughly 7 to 11 cycles was run. MiXCR, applied by TCRdb to the 5' RACE reads, yields one record per CDR3 protein. The repertoire holds around 990,000 distinct CDR3 sequences, approximately 26% seen once, with around 0.7% in the top ten. V lost 1 base and J 4 bases, leaving 13 bases between the germline ends. From germline, CDR1 is LNHNV and CDR2 YYDKDF (reference sequence). This CDR3 comprises 15 residues. These data are also associated with another study on T cells of mothers and their children.

V usage is TRBV15 and J usage is TRBJ1-2; perhaps TRBD1 as D (5 bases). The TCR comes from a girl aged 2-9 years in good health. The sample taken for sequencing was blood. The CDR3: CATSRVVRQSYGYTF. CDR3 in DNA: TGTGCCACCAGCAGAGTGGTCAGACAGTCCTATGGCTACACCTTC.